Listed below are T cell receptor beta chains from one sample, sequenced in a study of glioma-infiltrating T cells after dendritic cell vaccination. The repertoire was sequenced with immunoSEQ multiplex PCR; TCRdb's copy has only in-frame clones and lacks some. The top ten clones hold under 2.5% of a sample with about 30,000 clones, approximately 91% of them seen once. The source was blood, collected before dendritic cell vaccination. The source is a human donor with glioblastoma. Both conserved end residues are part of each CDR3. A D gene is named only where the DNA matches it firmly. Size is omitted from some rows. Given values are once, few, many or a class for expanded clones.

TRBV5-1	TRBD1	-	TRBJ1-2	CASSSGQGIDGYTF	TGCGCCAGCAGCTCGGGACAGGGTATAGATGGCTACACCTTC
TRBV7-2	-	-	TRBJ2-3	CASKISSTGTQYF	TGTGCCAGCAAGATCTCTAGTACTGGTACGCAGTATTTT
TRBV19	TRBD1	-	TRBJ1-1	CASSILGSTGSSTEAFF	TGTGCCAGTAGTATCCTAGGCTCGACAGGGTCGAGCACTGAAGCTTTCTTT
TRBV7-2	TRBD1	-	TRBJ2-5	CASSWGTGQETQYF	TGTGCCAGCAGCTGGGGGACAGGTCAAGAGACCCAGTACTTC
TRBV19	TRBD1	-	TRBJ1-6	CASSIQGPVRRTGLNSPLHF	TGTGCCAGTAGTATCCAAGGTCCCGTCCGGCGGACAGGGCTGAATTCACCCCTCCACTTT
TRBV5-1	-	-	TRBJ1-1	CASSLPGRETEAFF	TGCGCCAGCAGCTTGCCGGGAAGGGAGACTGAAGCTTTCTTT
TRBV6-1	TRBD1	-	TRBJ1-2	CASRTGAYGYTF	TGTGCCAGCAGGACAGGGGCCTATGGCTACACCTTC
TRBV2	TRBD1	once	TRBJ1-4	CASRRTGKNEKLFF	TGTGCCAGCCGTAGGACAGGCAAAAATGAAAAACTGTTTTTT
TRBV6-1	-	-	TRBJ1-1	CASAQRGNTEAFF	TGTGCCAGCGCCCAAAGGGGGAACACTGAAGCTTTCTTT
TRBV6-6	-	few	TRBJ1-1	CASPSRLGSTEAFF	TGTGCCAGCCCTAGCCGACTGGGGAGCACTGAAGCTTTCTTT
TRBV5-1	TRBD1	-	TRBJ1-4	CASSVRTGITTNEKLFF	TGCGCCAGCAGCGTGAGGACAGGGATAACAACTAATGAAAAACTGTTTTTT
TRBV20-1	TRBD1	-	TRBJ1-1	CSAIQGRAFF	TGCAGTGCTATACAGGGGAGAGCTTTCTTT
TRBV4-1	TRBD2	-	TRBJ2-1	CASSQDQRGAYNEQFF	TGCGCCAGCAGCCAAGACCAGCGGGGGGCCTACAATGAGCAGTTCTTC
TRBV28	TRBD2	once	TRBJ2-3	CASSPWTSLTQYF	TGTGCCAGCAGTCCATGGACTAGCCTAACGCAGTATTTT
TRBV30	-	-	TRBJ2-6	CAWGGIRANSGANVLTF	TGTGCCTGGGGGGGGATCAGGGCGAATTCTGGGGCCAACGTCCTGACTTTC
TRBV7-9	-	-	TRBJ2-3	CASTPRSTDTQYF	TGTGCCAGCACCCCCCGGTCGACAGATACGCAGTATTTT
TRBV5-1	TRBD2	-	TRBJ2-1	CASSPGGSGDNEQFF	TGCGCCAGCAGCCCGGGCGGTAGCGGGGACAATGAGCAGTTCTTC
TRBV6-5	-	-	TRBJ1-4	CASSYSPGSNEKLFF	TGTGCCAGCAGTTATTCGCCGGGTTCTAATGAAAAACTGTTTTTT
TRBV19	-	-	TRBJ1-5	CASRSSSGNQPQHF	TGTGCCAGTAGATCGTCTTCGGGCAATCAGCCCCAGCATTTT
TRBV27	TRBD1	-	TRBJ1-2	CASSPTGGFYGYTF	TGTGCCAGCAGTCCGACAGGGGGGTTCTATGGCTACACCTTC
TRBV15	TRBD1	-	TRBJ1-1	CATSRADRGRRNTEAFF	TGTGCCACCAGCAGGGCGGACAGGGGACGGAGGAACACTGAAGCTTTCTTT
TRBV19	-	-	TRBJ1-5	CASSMIGSRNQPQHF	TGTGCCAGTAGTATGATCGGCAGCAGGAATCAGCCCCAGCATTTT
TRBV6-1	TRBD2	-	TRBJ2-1	CASSEASGAYNEQFF	TGTGCCAGCAGTGAAGCTAGCGGGGCGTACAATGAGCAGTTCTTC
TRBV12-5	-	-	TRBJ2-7	CASGLFRNSYEQYF	TGTGCTAGTGGTTTGTTCCGTAACTCCTACGAGCAGTACTTC
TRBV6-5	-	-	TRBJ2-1	CASRTERVSYNEQFF	TGTGCCAGCAGAACTGAGCGGGTATCCTACAATGAGCAGTTCTTC
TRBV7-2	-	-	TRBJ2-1	CASSLRGEQFF	TGTGCCAGCAGCTTACGGGGTGAGCAGTTCTTC
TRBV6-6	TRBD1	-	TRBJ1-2	CASTLPITGGSGYTF	TGTGCCAGCACTCTCCCCATAACAGGGGGAAGTGGCTACACCTTC
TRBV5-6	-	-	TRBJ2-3	CASSLGAQKKTDTQYF	TGTGCCAGCAGCTTGGGGGCTCAGAAGAAAACAGATACGCAGTATTTT
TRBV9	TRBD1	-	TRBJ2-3	CASAETGVTDTQYF	TGTGCCAGCGCCGAGACAGGGGTCACAGATACGCAGTATTTT
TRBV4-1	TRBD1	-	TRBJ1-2	CASSSRTGEVLRFF	TGCGCCAGCAGCTCCCGGACAGGGGAAGTCCTAAGGTTCTTC
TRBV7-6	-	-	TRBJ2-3	CASSLAQGDTQYF	TGTGCCAGCAGCTTAGCGCAGGGAGATACGCAGTATTTT
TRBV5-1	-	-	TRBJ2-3	CASSLAPGGPTDTQYF	TGCGCCAGCAGCTTGGCCCCCGGGGGACCCACAGATACGCAGTATTTT
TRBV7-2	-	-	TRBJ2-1	CASSLAGPGSYNEQFF	TGTGCCAGCAGCTTAGCTGGGCCAGGGTCCTACAATGAGCAGTTCTTC
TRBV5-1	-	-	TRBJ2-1	CASRVTSSYNEQFF	TGCGCCAGCAGGGTGACTAGCTCCTACAATGAGCAGTTCTTC
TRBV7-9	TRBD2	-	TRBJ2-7	CASSPVASGAGEQYF	TGTGCCAGCAGCCCCGTGGCTAGCGGGGCTGGGGAGCAGTACTTC
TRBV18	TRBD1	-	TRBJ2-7	CASSPSGGRSYEQYF	TGTGCCAGCTCCCCTTCAGGGGGCCGCTCCTACGAGCAGTACTTC
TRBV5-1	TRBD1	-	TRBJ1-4	CASSQGQGYEKLFF	TGCGCCAGCAGCCAAGGACAGGGGTATGAAAAACTGTTTTTT
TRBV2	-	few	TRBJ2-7	CASSSGGGLREQYF	TGTGCCAGCAGTAGTGGAGGGGGCCTGAGAGAGCAGTACTTC
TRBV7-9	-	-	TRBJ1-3	CASSLDRVSGNTIYF	TGTGCCAGCAGCTTAGACAGGGTCTCTGGAAACACCATATATTTT
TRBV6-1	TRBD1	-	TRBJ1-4	CASSESTGMYEKLFF	TGTGCCAGCAGTGAATCGACAGGGATGTATGAAAAACTGTTTTTT
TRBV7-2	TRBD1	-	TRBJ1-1	CASSSTGAGTEAFF	TGTGCCAGCAGCTCGACAGGGGCCGGCACTGAAGCTTTCTTT
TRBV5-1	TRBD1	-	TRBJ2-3	CASSADRDRSTDTQYF	TGCGCCAGCAGCGCAGACCGGGACAGGAGCACAGATACGCAGTATTTT
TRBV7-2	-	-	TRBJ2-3	CASTQLGAGTDTQYF	TGTGCCAGCACCCAACTGGGGGCGGGCACAGATACGCAGTATTTT
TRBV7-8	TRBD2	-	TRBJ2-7	CASSFALAGGPRDHEQYF	TGTGCCAGCAGCTTCGCCCTAGCGGGGGGGCCTAGGGACCACGAGCAGTACTTC
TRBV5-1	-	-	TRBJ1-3	CASSSDTGNTIYF	TGCGCCAGCAGCTCAGACACTGGAAACACCATATATTTT
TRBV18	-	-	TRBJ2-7	CASSPIKTAAYEQYF	TGTGCCAGCTCACCAATCAAGACAGCCGCCTACGAGCAGTACTTC
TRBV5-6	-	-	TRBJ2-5	CASSLGDQETQYF	TGTGCCAGCAGCTTGGGAGATCAAGAGACCCAGTACTTC
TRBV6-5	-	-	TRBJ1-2	CASSSRDSEGSGYTF	TGTGCCAGCAGTTCCCGGGACTCCGAAGGGTCTGGCTACACCTTC
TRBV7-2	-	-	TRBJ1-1	CASSLALGSGLLNTEAFF	TGTGCCAGCAGCTTAGCGCTGGGGAGCGGCTTATTGAACACTGAAGCTTTCTTT
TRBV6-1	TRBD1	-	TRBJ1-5	CASIPQGVSQPQHF	TGTGCCAGCATCCCACAGGGGGTGAGTCAGCCCCAGCATTTT
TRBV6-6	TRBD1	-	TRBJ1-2	CASSLGDRSGYTF	TGTGCCAGCAGTTTAGGGGACAGGTCGGGCTACACCTTC
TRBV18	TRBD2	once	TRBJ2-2	CASYRGGAGTGELFF	TGTGCCAGCTACCGGGGCGGAGCGGGGACCGGGGAGCTGTTTTTT
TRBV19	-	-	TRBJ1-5	CASTVPSQPQHF	TGTGCCAGTACCGTCCCGAGTCAGCCCCAGCATTTT
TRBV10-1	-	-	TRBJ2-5	CASSESPGSETQYF	TGCGCCAGCAGTGAGTCCCCCGGGTCAGAGACCCAGTACTTC
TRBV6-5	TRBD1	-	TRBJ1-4	CASSRTGGGEKLFF	TGTGCCAGCAGCCGAACAGGGGGCGGTGAAAAACTGTTTTTT